A selection of T cell receptor beta chains follows, all from one sample in a study of OX40 agonist ivuxolimab in advanced cancers. The repertoire was sequenced with immunoSEQ multiplex PCR; TCRdb's copy has only in-frame clones and lacks some. The sample shows fewer than 80,000 clones, roughly 85% of them seen only once. This specimen was CD4+ or CD8+ T cells sorted from blood, taken in a trial of the OX40 agonist ivuxolimab. Source of these receptors: an adult with an advanced solid tumor such as melanoma, head and neck, liver or kidney cancer. CDR3s include the opening cysteine and the closing phenylalanine or tryptophan.

15	TRBV11-1	TRBJ2-1	CASSLTEQGSNEQFF
14	TRBV6-1	TRBJ2-2	CASSGQGNTGELFF
11	TRBV30	TRBJ1-1	CASGRTLEAFF
12	TRBV18	TRBJ2-3	CASSPKADTQYF
14	TRBV30	TRBJ2-5	CAWTRAGGGETQYF
14	TRBV5-4	TRBJ1-4	CASSLAGVEGKLFF
13	TRBV5-4	TRBJ2-5	CATSLAGEETQYF
12	TRBV6-5	TRBJ1-3	CASSDLGITIYF
14	TRBV5-5	TRBJ2-5	CASSGGPSGRTQYF
14	TRBV7-2	TRBJ2-7	CASSHRQGAGEQYF
15	TRBV28	TRBJ2-5	CASSHPRTSGETQYF
13	TRBV5-4	TRBJ2-2	CASSLAYSRRLFF
14	TRBV11-2	TRBJ1-1	CASSRTDQNTEAFF
15	TRBV5-1	TRBJ1-1	CASSLEQGARTEAFF
13	TRBV6-1	TRBJ1-5	CASQVQGIQPQHF
15	TRBV5-6	TRBJ2-1	CASRPQGLAGNEQFF
12	TRBV5-1	TRBJ2-2	CASSLTAGELFF
16	TRBV4-1	TRBJ1-6	CASSQPGRVDNSPLHF
13	TRBV2	TRBJ2-7	CASSRDRVSEQYF
13	TRBV7-2	TRBJ1-1	CASRRDTNTEAFF
16	TRBV28	TRBJ2-5	CASSSRGGGYRETQYF
13	TRBV25-1	TRBJ2-7	CASSGLQGREQYF
15	TRBV19	TRBJ2-3	CASNQAGGSTDTQYF
13	TRBV13	TRBJ1-2	CASSSTGNYGYTF
16	TRBV5-4	TRBJ1-4	CASSPGQVATNEKLFF
14	TRBV19	TRBJ1-3	CASSRESSGNTIYF
13	TRBV7-9	TRBJ2-3	CASRLGGTDTQYF
17	TRBV19	TRBJ1-1	CASTQRGRQGLNTEAFF
13	TRBV7-2	TRBJ1-2	CASSLVGGYGYTF
17	TRBV9	TRBJ2-7	CASSVGGGIAGGNEQYF
13	TRBV7-2	TRBJ2-2	CASSLRENGELFF
16	TRBV7-2	TRBJ1-5	CASSSLGQGGNQPQHF
14	TRBV19	TRBJ1-2	CASSVNRGGYGYTF
15	TRBV11-1	TRBJ2-5	CASSRRTLPQETQYF
13	TRBV29-1	TRBJ2-7	CSAEMTGSYEQYF
17	TRBV5-1	TRBJ2-6	CASSSTGPTSGANVLTF
15	TRBV11-2	TRBJ2-7	CASTPLGTAAYEQYF
14	TRBV27	TRBJ2-3	CASSLSAHTDTQYF
16	TRBV5-3	TRBJ2-2	CARRQQTGLNTGELFF
13	TRBV30	TRBJ2-5	CAWSVGNQETQYF
14	TRBV11-3	TRBJ2-1	CASSRPGGANEQFF
12	TRBV11-3	TRBJ2-3	CASSEGEDTQYF
15	TRBV28	TRBJ2-3	CASSFNRGSTDTQYF
14	TRBV6-1	TRBJ2-3	CASSPGGRDGAQYF
15	TRBV5-1	TRBJ2-5	CASSLGLARGETQYF
16	TRBV5-4	TRBJ2-7	CASSPIRGENTYEQYF
18	TRBV4-1	TRBJ1-6	CASSQANMGMAYNSPLHF
15	TRBV19	TRBJ2-3	CASSSGGAYTDTQYF
13	TRBV27	TRBJ1-3	CASSLGMGNTIYF
13	TRBV30	TRBJ2-5	CAWARETGGTQYF
14	TRBV5-6	TRBJ1-2	CASSLGDRGHGYTF
12	TRBV18	TRBJ2-5	CASSPSRETQYF
14	TRBV6-5	TRBJ2-2	CATSPGQGSGELFF
16	TRBV10-1	TRBJ1-1	CASSEGTVWRDTEAFF
16	TRBV4-3	TRBJ2-2	CASSQVGAGHTGELFF